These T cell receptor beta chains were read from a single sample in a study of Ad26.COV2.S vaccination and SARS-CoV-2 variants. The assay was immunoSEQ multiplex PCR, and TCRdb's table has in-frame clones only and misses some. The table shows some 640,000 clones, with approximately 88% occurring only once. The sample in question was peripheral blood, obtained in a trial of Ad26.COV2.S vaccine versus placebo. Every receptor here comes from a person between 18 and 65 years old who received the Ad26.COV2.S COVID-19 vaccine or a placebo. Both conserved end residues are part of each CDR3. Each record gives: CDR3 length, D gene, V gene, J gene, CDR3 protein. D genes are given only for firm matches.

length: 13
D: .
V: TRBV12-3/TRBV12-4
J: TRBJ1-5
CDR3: CASNRAGNQPQHF

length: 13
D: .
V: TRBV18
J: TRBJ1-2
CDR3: CASSPGDRLIGTF

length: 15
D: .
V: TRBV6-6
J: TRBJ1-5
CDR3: CASSYSRRSNQPQHF

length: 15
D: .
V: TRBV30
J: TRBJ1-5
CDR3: CAWAPTGISNQPQHF

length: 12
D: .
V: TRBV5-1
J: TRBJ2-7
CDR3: CASSDSFYEQYF

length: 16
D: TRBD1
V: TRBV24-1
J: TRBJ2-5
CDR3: CATSDPTGNLQETQYF

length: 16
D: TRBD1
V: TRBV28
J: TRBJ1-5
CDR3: CASRLATGDRGQPQHF

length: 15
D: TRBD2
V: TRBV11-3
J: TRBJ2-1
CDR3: CASSLGLAGGPEQFF

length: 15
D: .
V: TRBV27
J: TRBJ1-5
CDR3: CASSRGGEGNQPQHF

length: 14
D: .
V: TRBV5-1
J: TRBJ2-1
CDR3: CASSFSGAGGEQFF

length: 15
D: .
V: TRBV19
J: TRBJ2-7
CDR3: CASSRSAGQPYEQYF

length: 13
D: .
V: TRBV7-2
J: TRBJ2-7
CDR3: CASSFDNSYEQYF

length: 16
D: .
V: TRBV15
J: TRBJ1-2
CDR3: CATSRDRRRGDYGYTF

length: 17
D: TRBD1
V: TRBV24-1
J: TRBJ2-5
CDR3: CATSDFSYRGPQETQYF

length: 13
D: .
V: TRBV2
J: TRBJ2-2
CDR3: CASSGRLAGELFF

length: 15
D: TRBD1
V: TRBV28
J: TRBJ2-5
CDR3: CASSPRDRGQETQYF

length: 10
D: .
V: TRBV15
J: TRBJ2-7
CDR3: CAPDGGEQYF

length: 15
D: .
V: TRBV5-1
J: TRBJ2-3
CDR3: CASSLGEFGTDTQYF